These 16 T cell receptor beta chains originate from one sample sequenced in a study of patients and donors after allogeneic stem cell transplantation. TCRdb re-derived calls from the RT-PCR reads in MiXCR, one entry per CDR3 protein. The data contain hundreds of thousands of distinct CDR3 sequences, around 16% of them seen just once; the ten biggest clones take up about 7%. The sequenced sample consisted of blood, either unsorted or a sorted T cell fraction (not recorded which). These receptors were collected from a human donor who was either an allogeneic HSCT recipient or a stem cell or donor lymphocyte infusion donor (not recorded which). It is not recorded whose cells these are; they may come from a transplant donor.

This clonotype turned up a few times. The chain couples TRBV6-2 or TRBV6-3 to TRBJ1-2; 7 bases map to TRBD1. This CDR3 comprises 12 residues. Germline assignment: CDR1 MNHEY and CDR2 SVGEGT. V shed 10 bases, J shed 4 bases, and the junction held 6 bases outside the gene matches. For the CDR3, the DNA is TGTGCCACCCGACAGGGTGCCTATGGCTACACCTTC. Protein product: CATRQGAYGYTF.

This clonotype occurred many times. This chain links TRBV7-8 with TRBJ2-2; either TRBD1 or TRBD2 may supply D (5 bases each). CDR1 is SGHVS and CDR2 is FQNEAQ in the germline V gene. The V end lost 1 base, the J end lost 9 bases, and 12 bases lay between the germline ends. There are 14 residues in the CDR3. The CDR3, as DNA: TGTGCCAGCAGCTTAGGGGACCCCCCCCGGGAGCTGTTTTTT. This sequence encodes CASSLGDPPRELFF.

This clonotype came up a few times. The V call is TRBV20-1, the J call TRBJ1-3; D remains ambiguous. V dropped 3 bases and J dropped 10 bases, with 10 bases sitting between them. Germline CDR1 and CDR2: DFQATT and SNEGSKA (reference sequence). The CDR3 is made up of 11 amino acids. The CDR3 DNA reads TGCAGTGCTAGTCTAGGACTAACCATATATTTT. This codes for CSASLGLTIYF.

The chain couples TRBV7-2 to TRBJ1-5; weak D call: TRBD1 (5 bases). The CDR3 sequence is 16 residues long. CDR1 is SGHTA and CDR2 is FQGNSA in the germline V gene. V was clipped by 0 bases and J by 6 bases, with 15 bases between them. The CDR3 DNA reads TGTGCCAGCAGCTTAGCGGGACGTTCGAGTGGTCAGCCCCAGCATTTT. Its translation is CASSLAGRSSGQPQHF.

This clonotype was seen a handful of times. The CDR3 DNA reads as TGCAGCGTTGACAGGCACTCCTACAATGAGCAGTTCTTC. Translated: CSVDRHSYNEQFF. V usage is TRBV29-1 and J usage is TRBJ2-1; D remains ambiguous. Trimming stripped 3 bases from V and 0 bases from J, with 6 bases between. CDR1 is SQVTM, CDR2 ANQGSEA, per germline. The CDR3 sequence is 13 residues long.

The CDR3 region has the DNA TGCGCCAGCAGCCACCCGTACCGAGGGGAAAAACTGTTTTTT. Residues: CASSHPYRGEKLFF. The chain couples TRBV5-1 to TRBJ1-4, with no clear D. Looked up from germline, CDR1 is SGHRS and CDR2 is YFSETQ. The CDR3 contains 14 residues. Trimming removed 4 bases at V and 8 bases at J, with 15 bases between.

This clonotype was picked up a small number of times. The chain has TRBV20-1 and TRBJ1-1; possibly TRBD1 for D (5 bases). Trimming removed 1 base at V and 3 bases at J, with 12 bases between. Looked up from germline, CDR1 is DFQATT and CDR2 is SNEGSKA (reference sequence). The CDR3 is made up of 14 amino acids. The CDR3 coding sequence is TGCAGTGCTAGAGTTCCGGGGCTATACACTGAAGCTTTCTTT. The encoded protein is CSARVPGLYTEAFF.

This clonotype was seen a single time. The chain has TRBV18 and TRBJ2-3; D is undetermined. This CDR3 contains 14 residues. Germline CDR1 reads KGHSH; CDR2 reads LQKENI. Trimming left V 6 bases short and J 5 bases short, with 15 bases between. This CDR3 is CASSSKDVGDTQYF. In nucleotides, the CDR3 is TGTGCCAGCTCCTCGAAGGATGTAGGAGATACGCAGTATTTT. The complete variable domain, with remaining parts taken from reference TRBV18 and TRBJ2-3, reads NAGVMQNPRHLVRRRGQEARLRCSPMKGHSHVYWYRQLPEEGLKFMVYLQKENIIDESGMPKERFSAEFPKEGPSILRIQQVVRGDSAAYFCASSSKDVGDTQYFGPGTRLTVL.

This clonotype was detected a few times. The chain has TRBV30 and TRBJ1-5; 8 bases map to TRBD1. V dropped 5 bases and J dropped 7; count of bases not matched to a gene: 7. The CDR3 is 13 residues long. Germline V gives CDR1 GTSNPN, CDR2 SVGIG (reference sequence). The CDR3, as DNA: TGTGCCTGGGGAGGACAGGGATTACAGCCCCAGCATTTT. Translated, it gives CAWGGQGLQPQHF.

This clonotype was recorded many times. The chain recombines TRBV14 with TRBJ2-7, with D perhaps assigned TRBD1 or TRBD2 (5 bases each). The CDR3 runs 14 residues. Germline lookup yields CDR1 SGHDN and CDR2 FVKESK. V was trimmed by 0 bases and J by 3 bases, leaving 9 bases between them. This CDR3 is CASSQDPGSYEQYF. In DNA form, the CDR3 reads TGTGCCAGCAGCCAAGACCCAGGGAGCTACGAGCAGTACTTC.

The V and J genes are TRBV19 and TRBJ2-1; a weak D match, TRBD2 (6 bases). Per germline, CDR1 LNHDA and CDR2 SQIVND (reference sequence). The CDR3 sequence is 18 residues long. V shed 0 bases and J shed 7 bases, with 22 bases lying between them. This CDR3 reads CASSIDPLAKSPGNEQFF. For the CDR3, the DNA is TGTGCCAGTAGTATAGATCCCCTAGCGAAAAGCCCCGGGAATGAGCAGTTCTTC.

This clonotype has only a few counts. The chain employs TRBV7-8 and TRBJ1-1; D is uncertain. CDR3 length: 14 amino acids. With 0 bases removed from V and 3 bases from J, the gap between germline ends came to 8 bases. Germline-derived CDR1 and CDR2 are SGHVS and FQNEAQ. The CDR3 sequence: CASSLAPQDTEAFF. As DNA, the CDR3 is TGTGCCAGCAGCTTAGCGCCGCAGGACACTGAAGCTTTCTTT.

The V call is TRBV7-9, the J call TRBJ2-7; D uncertain. Germline V gene data show CDR1 as SEHNR and CDR2 as FQNEAQ (reference sequence). The V end lost 5 bases, the J end lost 3 bases, and 11 bases lay between the germline ends. The CDR3 runs to 13 residues. CDR3 bases: TGTGCCAGCAGCCCGCGACTTTTCTACGAGCAGTACTTC. This encodes CASSPRLFYEQYF.

This clonotype was counted at least ten times. V usage is TRBV7-8 and J usage is TRBJ1-2, with D possibly matching TRBD1 (5 bases). The CDR3 is 12 residues long. V was clipped by 1 base and J by 6 bases, with 6 bases between them. Germline CDR1 is SGHVS and CDR2 is FQNEAQ. The chain's CDR3 is CASSLVGDGYTF. The CDR3 DNA sequence: TGTGCCAGCAGCTTAGTGGGGGATGGCTACACCTTC.

The chain recombines TRBV6-1 with TRBJ1-6; D possibly corresponds to TRBD1 (6 bases). The CDR3 loop spans 15 amino acids. The ends were cut back, 7 bases at V and 0 bases at J, with 10 bases in the middle. The germline gives CDR1 MNHNS, CDR2 SASEGT. Here the CDR3 DNA reads TGTGCCAGCAAGGGGGGAAGCTCCTATAATTCACCCCTCCACTTT. Residues: CASKGGSSYNSPLHF.

The rearrangement links TRBV5-1 to TRBJ2-5; possibly TRBD2 for D (5 bases). V dropped 4 bases and J dropped 2 bases, with 15 bases sitting between them. Per the germline V gene, CDR1 is SGHRS and CDR2 is YFSETQ. There are 15 residues in the CDR3. The CDR3 DNA follows: TGCGCCAGCAGCCGAGTAGGGAGCCTTCAAGAGACCCAGTACTTC. This translates into CASSRVGSLQETQYF.